These T cell receptor beta chains were read from a single sample in a study of human T cells and chemical hapten exposure. One entry per CDR3 protein results from TCRdb running MiXCR on the RACE reads. The sample carries about 80,000 distinct CDR3 sequences, over 6.5% recorded once. Sample: whole blood. These receptor sequences come from a female donor in good health. Some clones in this sample may be carry-over from other donors' samples. The CDR3 runs from the conserved cysteine through the conserved F or W. The D gene is left open where the match is weak. Expanded clones are given a class, and other clones once, few, many or no size at all.

CDR3: CAWSRLGTANTGELFF; DNA: TGTGCCTGGAGTCGACTCGGGACAGCGAACACCGGGGAGCTGTTTTTT; size: -; V: TRBV30; D: TRBD1; J: TRBJ2-2
CDR3: CASSSPGYGRAGNTIYF; DNA: TGTGCCAGCAGTTCACCGGGGTACGGGCGCGCAGGAAACACCATATATTTT; size: -; V: TRBV6-5; D: -; J: TRBJ1-3
CDR3: CASSLFQATISQETQYF; DNA: TGCGCCAGCAGCTTGTTTCAGGCAACAATAAGCCAAGAGACCCAGTACTTC; size: few; V: TRBV5-1; D: -; J: TRBJ2-5
CDR3: CASSYRGTPGQPQHF; DNA: TGCGCCAGCAGTTACAGGGGGACCCCGGGTCAGCCCCAGCATTTT; size: -; V: TRBV5-1; D: TRBD1; J: TRBJ1-5
CDR3: CASSSGVLYNEQFF; DNA: TGTGCCAGCAGCTCGGGCGTCCTTTACAATGAGCAGTTCTTC; size: -; V: TRBV11-3; D: -; J: TRBJ2-1
CDR3: CASRRDSEHSGNTIYF; DNA: TGTGCCAGCAGGCGCGACAGCGAGCACTCTGGAAACACCATATATTTT; size: many; V: TRBV6-5; D: -; J: TRBJ1-3
CDR3: CAISESLLNYGYTF; DNA: TGTGCCATCAGTGAGTCTTTACTGAACTATGGCTACACCTTC; size: few; V: TRBV10-3; D: -; J: TRBJ1-2
CDR3: CASSFDSLYGNTEAFF; DNA: TGCGCCAGCAGCTTTGACTCCCTATATGGGAACACTGAAGCTTTCTTT; size: few; V: TRBV5-1; D: -; J: TRBJ1-1
CDR3: CSASDSPSGANVLTF; DNA: TGCAGTGCTAGTGACTCTCCCTCTGGGGCCAACGTCCTGACTTTC; size: many; V: TRBV20-1; D: -; J: TRBJ2-6
CDR3: CASSQEGREIEAFF; DNA: TGTGCCAGCAGCCAAGAGGGCAGGGAGATCGAAGCTTTCTTT; size: -; V: TRBV4-2; D: -; J: TRBJ1-1
CDR3: CASAVRPDTQYF; DNA: TGTGCCAGCGCCGTAAGACCAGATACGCAGTATTTT; size: many; V: TRBV3-1; D: -; J: TRBJ2-3
CDR3: CASSQDKGSSYNEQFF; DNA: TGTGCCAGCAGCCAAGATAAAGGGAGCTCCTACAATGAGCAGTTCTTC; size: many; V: TRBV3-1; D: -; J: TRBJ2-1
CDR3: CANQDRVPFYPQHF; DNA: TGTGCCAACCAGGACAGGGTCCCGTTTTATCCCCAGCATTTT; size: many; V: TRBV12-3/TRBV12-4; D: TRBD1; J: TRBJ1-5
CDR3: CASSQDTRAGYTF; DNA: TGTGCCAGCAGCCAAGACACGAGGGCTGGCTACACCTTC; size: few; V: TRBV14; D: -; J: TRBJ1-2
CDR3: CASSQVGDGSYEQYF; DNA: TGTGCCAGCAGCCAAGTGGGGGACGGCTCCTACGAGCAGTACTTC; size: many; V: TRBV4-2; D: -; J: TRBJ2-7
CDR3: CASSPAETASTDTQYF; DNA: TGTGCCAGCTCACCAGCAGAGACAGCAAGCACAGATACGCAGTATTTT; size: -; V: TRBV18; D: -; J: TRBJ2-3
CDR3: CASSLGQLANSPLNF; DNA: TGTGCCAGCAGCTTAGGGCAGTTAGCCAATTCACCCCTCAACTTT; size: once; V: TRBV7-2; D: -; J: TRBJ1-6
CDR3: CASSLPPRVGSTDTQYF; DNA: TGTGCCAGCAGTTTGCCCCCCAGGGTTGGCAGCACAGATACGCAGTATTTT; size: -; V: TRBV27; D: -; J: TRBJ2-3
CDR3: CASSSAYEQYF; DNA: TGTGCCAGCAGTTCAGCCTACGAGCAGTACTTC; size: few; V: TRBV28; D: -; J: TRBJ2-7
CDR3: CASSLDQGFQAYNEQFF; DNA: TGTGCCAGCAGCTTAGATCAGGGCTTCCAAGCCTACAATGAGCAGTTCTTC; size: -; V: TRBV13; D: -; J: TRBJ2-1
CDR3: CASSLVRGANEKLFF; DNA: TGTGCCAGCAGCTTAGTCCGGGGGGCAAATGAAAAACTGTTTTTT; size: many; V: TRBV7-9; D: -; J: TRBJ1-4
CDR3: CSAGTSGGTDTQYF; DNA: TGCAGTGCTGGCACTAGCGGAGGCACAGATACGCAGTATTTT; size: many; V: TRBV20-1; D: TRBD2; J: TRBJ2-3
CDR3: CASSIIPGSGEQFF; DNA: TGTGCCAGTAGTATAATCCCCGGGTCGGGCGAGCAGTTCTTC; size: -; V: TRBV19; D: -; J: TRBJ2-1
CDR3: CASSGTATNYGYTF; DNA: TGTGCCAGCAGCGGGACAGCAACTAACTATGGCTACACCTTC; size: few; V: TRBV2; D: TRBD1; J: TRBJ1-2
CDR3: CASSLRANTEAFF; DNA: TGTGCCAGCAGCTTACGAGCCAACACTGAAGCTTTCTTT; size: -; V: TRBV7-6; D: -; J: TRBJ1-1
CDR3: CASSQKGGDEQFF; DNA: TGTGCCAGCAGCCAAAAGGGGGGGGATGAGCAGTTCTTC; size: few; V: TRBV7-3; D: -; J: TRBJ2-1
CDR3: CSASQGGGAEAFF; DNA: TGCAGTGCTAGTCAGGGGGGGGGAGCTGAAGCTTTCTTT; size: many; V: TRBV20-1; D: TRBD1; J: TRBJ1-1
CDR3: CASSLEAPGHGGQPQHF; DNA: TGTGCCAGCAGCCTCGAAGCTCCGGGACACGGAGGTCAGCCCCAGCATTTT; size: few; V: TRBV7-2; D: -; J: TRBJ1-5
CDR3: CASSQESRASPLHF; DNA: TGTGCCAGCAGCCAAGAGTCCCGGGCTTCACCCCTCCACTTT; size: -; V: TRBV4-2; D: -; J: TRBJ1-6
CDR3: CASSFPPGGGTEAFF; DNA: TGTGCCAGCAGTTTCCCTCCGGGCGGTGGCACTGAAGCTTTCTTT; size: many; V: TRBV12-3/TRBV12-4; D: -; J: TRBJ1-1
CDR3: CSARTSGGYHYAYEQYF; DNA: TGCAGTGCTAGGACTAGCGGGGGGTACCACTATGCCTACGAGCAGTACTTC; size: many; V: TRBV20-1; D: TRBD2; J: TRBJ2-7
CDR3: CASSEYSQGLGTGELFF; DNA: TGTGCCAGCAGTGAATACTCACAGGGCCTCGGGACCGGGGAGCTGTTTTTT; size: many; V: TRBV25-1; D: -; J: TRBJ2-2
CDR3: CSAPMRGLYGYTF; DNA: TGCAGTGCACCTATGAGGGGGTTGTATGGCTACACCTTC; size: -; V: TRBV20-1; D: -; J: TRBJ1-2
CDR3: CSARGPGSSYEQYF; DNA: TGCAGTGCTAGAGGGCCGGGGAGCTCCTACGAGCAGTACTTC; size: few; V: TRBV20-1; D: -; J: TRBJ2-7
CDR3: CSARDAYEQYF; DNA: TGCAGTGCTAGAGATGCCTACGAGCAGTACTTC; size: many; V: TRBV20-1; D: -; J: TRBJ2-7
CDR3: CASSQGRRATAFF; DNA: TGTGCCAGCAGCCAAGGCAGAAGGGCCACGGCTTTCTTT; size: many; V: TRBV3-1; D: -; J: TRBJ1-1
CDR3: CASSYSAGSGATEAFF; DNA: TGTGCCAGCAGTTACTCGGCCGGGTCGGGAGCCACTGAAGCTTTCTTT; size: -; V: TRBV6-2/TRBV6-3; D: -; J: TRBJ1-1
CDR3: CASSRDTPPDEKLFF; DNA: TGCGCCAGCAGCCGGGACACCCCTCCGGATGAAAAACTGTTTTTT; size: few; V: TRBV5-1; D: -; J: TRBJ1-4
CDR3: CASSLGGTTYEQYF; DNA: TGCGCCAGCAGCTTAGGGGGGACGACCTACGAGCAGTACTTC; size: -; V: TRBV5-1; D: -; J: TRBJ2-7
CDR3: CASSLMTDSEKLFF; DNA: TGTGCCAGCAGCTTAATGACAGATTCGGAAAAACTGTTTTTT; size: many; V: TRBV7-2; D: -; J: TRBJ1-4
CDR3: CAINGPNKDTQYF; DNA: TGTGCCATCAACGGGCCTAATAAGGATACGCAGTATTTT; size: many; V: TRBV10-3; D: -; J: TRBJ2-3
CDR3: CASSRDRGSNEQYF; DNA: TGTGCCAGCAGCCGGGACAGGGGGAGTAACGAGCAGTACTTC; size: -; V: TRBV5-5; D: TRBD1; J: TRBJ2-7
CDR3: CASPNTGNYGYTF; DNA: TGTGCCAGCCCTAATACAGGGAACTATGGCTACACCTTC; size: medium-sized; V: TRBV27; D: -; J: TRBJ1-2
CDR3: CASSQSFGSYEQYF; DNA: TGTGCCAGCAGCCAATCCTTTGGCAGCTACGAGCAGTACTTC; size: -; V: TRBV3-1; D: -; J: TRBJ2-7
CDR3: CASSPGQGTEAFF; DNA: TGTGCCAGCAGCCCTGGACAGGGGACTGAAGCTTTCTTT; size: many; V: TRBV7-3; D: TRBD1; J: TRBJ1-1
CDR3: CSVKRMGSVANNYEQYF; DNA: TGCAGTGTAAAGCGTATGGGTTCGGTTGCGAACAACTACGAGCAGTACTTC; size: many; V: TRBV20-1; D: -; J: TRBJ2-7
CDR3: CASSLGSGVDEQYF; DNA: TGTGCCAGCAGCTTAGGTAGCGGGGTAGACGAGCAGTACTTC; size: -; V: TRBV7-9; D: TRBD2; J: TRBJ2-7
CDR3: CSAPRSGGLYEQYF; DNA: TGCAGTGCGCCCCGTAGCGGGGGCCTCTACGAGCAGTACTTC; size: many; V: TRBV20-1; D: TRBD2; J: TRBJ2-7
CDR3: CASSPGTGASPLHF; DNA: TGCGCCAGCAGCCCCGGGACAGGAGCTTCACCCCTCCACTTT; size: many; V: TRBV4-3; D: TRBD1; J: TRBJ1-6
CDR3: CSARQLAGGTKETQYF; DNA: TGCAGTGCTAGACAACTAGCGGGGGGGACCAAAGAGACCCAGTACTTC; size: -; V: TRBV20-1; D: TRBD2; J: TRBJ2-5
CDR3: CASSVAGGPDTQYF; DNA: TGTGCCAGCAGCGTAGCGGGGGGGCCAGATACGCAGTATTTT; size: -; V: TRBV9; D: TRBD2; J: TRBJ2-3
CDR3: CASSQLANAGTVF; DNA: TGTGCCAGCAGCCAATTGGCGAACGCCGGGACCGTCTTT; size: few; V: TRBV3-1; D: -; J: TRBJ1-1
CDR3: CASSLTGASSQETQYF; DNA: TGTGCCAGCAGTCTAACAGGGGCCTCCTCCCAAGAGACCCAGTACTTC; size: few; V: TRBV6-1; D: TRBD1; J: TRBJ2-5
CDR3: CSARAVSGGATDTQYF; DNA: TGCAGTGCTAGAGCCGTTAGCGGGGGGGCCACAGATACGCAGTATTTT; size: -; V: TRBV20-1; D: TRBD2; J: TRBJ2-3
CDR3: CTRLLEVQDSSYNSPLHF; DNA: TGCACCCGCCTTTTAGAGGTTCAGGACAGCTCCTATAATTCACCCCTCCACTTT; size: many; V: TRBV29-1; D: -; J: TRBJ1-6
CDR3: CASSTGTSGTDTQYF; DNA: TGCGCCAGCAGCACCGGGACTAGCGGTACAGATACGCAGTATTTT; size: -; V: TRBV5-1; D: TRBD2; J: TRBJ2-3
CDR3: CSARQANQPQHF; DNA: TGCAGTGCTAGACAGGCCAATCAGCCCCAGCATTTT; size: many; V: TRBV20-1; D: -; J: TRBJ1-5
CDR3: CASRYSGAYTEAFF; DNA: TGTGCCAGCAGATATTCCGGGGCCTACACTGAAGCTTTCTTT; size: few; V: TRBV12-3/TRBV12-4; D: -; J: TRBJ1-1
CDR3: CASSFGGSLITNEKLFF; DNA: TGTGCCAGCAGCTTTGGTGGATCCCTCATTACTAATGAAAAACTGTTTTTT; size: -; V: TRBV5-4; D: -; J: TRBJ1-4